The 13 T cell receptor beta chains in this list originate from one sample, sequenced in a study of early T cells in non-severe SARS-CoV-2 infection. TCRdb re-analysed the 5' RACE reads in MiXCR, keeping a single row per CDR3 protein. The data hold under 60,000 distinct CDR3 sequences, with 8.5% to 10% observed a single time. The sequencing used whole blood, collected at baseline. Every receptor here comes from an adult who was a healthcare worker with PCR-confirmed SARS-CoV-2 infection or an uninfected control (not recorded which).

In its sample, this clonotype was seen a few times. The rearrangement uses TRBV18 and TRBJ2-3; D is perhaps TRBD1 or TRBD2 (6 bases each). V lost 4 bases and J 0 bases, leaving 14 bases between the germline ends. Germline V gene sequence: CDR1 KGHSH, CDR2 LQKENI. The CDR3 extends over 16 amino acids. The CDR3 here is CASSRLGGSSTDTQYF. The CDR3 DNA is TGTGCCAGCTCACGCTTGGGGGGCTCAAGCACAGATACGCAGTATTTT.

The CDR3, as DNA: TGTGCCAGCAGTCAACAGGACACCGGGGAGCTGTTTTTT. Its protein is CASSQQDTGELFF. The chain combines TRBV12-3 or TRBV12-4 with TRBJ2-2; tentative D call: TRBD1 (5 bases). The CDR3 extends over 13 amino acids. V shed 5 bases and J shed 3 bases, with 7 bases lying between them.

This clonotype was recorded at least ten times. The chain combines TRBV11-3 with TRBJ2-3; the D gene is possibly TRBD2 (6 bases). Trimming took 5 bases from V and 1 from J, leaving 13 bases between them. Germline CDR1 is SGHNT and CDR2 is YENEEA. The CDR3 totals 15 residues. The CDR3 DNA reads as TGTGCCAGCAGCCGCGGGGACCGACGCACAGATACGCAGTATTTT. It translates to CASSRGDRRTDTQYF.

Only a few counts were recorded for this clonotype. The chain joins TRBV12-3 or TRBV12-4 to TRBJ1-2; D remains unclear. This CDR3 is built from 12 residues. Deletions cut 5 bases from V and 4 bases from J, with 8 bases between. The CDR3 sequence: CASSQDGYGYTF. The CDR3 DNA is TGTGCCAGCAGTCAAGACGGCTATGGCTACACCTTC.

At least ten counts were recorded for this clonotype. CDR3 nucleotides: TGTGCCACCAGCCGCTCAAAGATGGAAGGGTTTTCACCCCTCCACTTT. Protein: CATSRSKMEGFSPLHF. The rearrangement links TRBV15 to TRBJ1-6; D is unresolved. Germline V gene data show CDR1 as LNHNV and CDR2 as YYDKDF (reference sequence). The CDR3 consists of 16 residues. V was pared by 5 bases and J by 9 bases, with 20 bases between.

The V and J genes are TRBV7-9 and TRBJ2-5; perhaps TRBD2 as D (6 bases). The germline V and J ends were trimmed by 5 bases and 7 bases, with 14 bases remaining between them. CDR1 and CDR2 from the germline V gene are SEHNR and FQNEAQ (reference sequence). The CDR3 covers 13 residues. The CDR3 nucleotides are TGTGCCAGCAGCCCTAGCGCCCGGGGGACCCAGTACTTC. Its translation is CASSPSARGTQYF.

This clonotype has more than one count but fewer than ten. The rearrangement uses TRBV6-5 and TRBJ1-6; perhaps TRBD1 as D (5 bases). CDR1 and CDR2 (germline): MNHEY, SVGAGI. The V and J ends lost 0 bases and 14 bases respectively, with 14 bases between them. The CDR3 contains 14 residues. The DNA for the CDR3 is TGTGCCAGCAGTTACTCAACGGGGGGGATCTCCCTCCACTTT. Translating it yields CASSYSTGGISLHF.

This clonotype has more than one count but fewer than ten. The chain couples TRBV7-9 to TRBJ2-3; D is possibly TRBD1 (6 bases). Germline assignment: CDR1 SEHNR and CDR2 FQNEAQ (reference sequence). V was trimmed by 5 bases and J by 10 bases, leaving 13 bases between them. This CDR3 is 12 amino acids long. DNA for the CDR3: TGTGCCAGCAGCGTCCGGGACACCGCGCAGTATTTT. Its protein product is CASSVRDTAQYF.

This clonotype has just a few counts. The CDR3 loop reads CASSLATGLLSGANVLTF. For the CDR3, the DNA is TGTGCCAGCAGCTTAGCAACAGGGCTCCTATCTGGGGCCAACGTCCTGACTTTC. The chain joins TRBV7-9 to TRBJ2-6, with a possible D match to TRBD1 (6 bases). The CDR3 is 18 residues long. The germline V and J ends were trimmed by 0 bases and 1 base, with 13 bases remaining between them. In germline, CDR1 is SEHNR, CDR2 FQNEAQ (reference sequence).

The V call is TRBV2, the J call TRBJ2-7; TRBD1 matches at 10 bases. V lost 6 bases to trimming and J lost 3 bases; unmatched junction nucleotides: 2. The CDR3 runs 13 residues. The germline CDR1 and CDR2 sequences are SNHLY and FYNNEI. CDR3 sequence (DNA): TGTGCCAGCAGAGGGACAGGGGACTACGAGCAGTACTTC. Its translation is CASRGTGDYEQYF. The whole variable domain, remainder taken from reference TRBV2 and TRBJ2-7, is EPEVTQTPSHQVTQMGQEVILRCVPISNHLYFYWYRQILGQKVEFLVSFYNNEISEKSEIFDDQFSVERPDGSNFTLKIRSTKLEDSAMYFCASRGTGDYEQYFGPGTRLTVT.

The table lists this clonotype with a few counts. This chain connects TRBV7-6 to TRBJ2-2; TRBD2 matches at 11 bases. This CDR3 has 16 residues. The junction had 3 bases not matched to a gene; V was cut back by 5 bases and J by 1 base. Germline V gives CDR1 SGHVS, CDR2 FNYEAQ. In nucleotides, the CDR3 is TGTGCCAGCAGCATGACTAGCGGGGTGAACACCGGGGAGCTGTTTTTT. It encodes CASSMTSGVNTGELFF.

This clonotype has at least ten counts. The J gene is TRBJ2-3, the V gene TRBV9; no definite D call. Trimming shortened V by 1 base and J by 3 bases, and 6 bases separated the two germline ends. The CDR3 runs to 13 residues. From germline, CDR1 is SGDLS and CDR2 YYNGEE. CDR3 sequence: CASSVYWTDTQYF. The CDR3 DNA sequence: TGTGCCAGCAGCGTATACTGGACAGATACGCAGTATTTT.

This clonotype has at least ten counts. The gene calls are TRBV19 and TRBJ2-4; TRBD1 might be the D (6 bases). The CDR3 spans 16 residues. V lost 10 bases and J lost 1, with 20 bases in between. Germline V gene sequence: CDR1 LNHDA, CDR2 SQIVND (reference sequence). The CDR3 here is CATTPGELTAKNIQYF. Written as DNA, the CDR3 is TGTGCCACCACCCCAGGGGAATTGACGGCCAAAAACATTCAGTACTTC.